The clone carrying this T cell receptor beta chain turned up a few times. Its antigen is not identified. The data are from a study of cytomegalovirus exposure and HLA in healthy donors. Whole-study findings and limits: TRBV6-2, TRBV6-3 and some other V segments were excluded as indistinguishable. When presence/absence was analysed, sequencing depth was taken to be roughly uniform across donors.

Between the trimmed V and J ends, which lost 3 bases and 8 bases, there was a span of 11 bases. This CDR3 is built from 13 residues. The germline gives CDR1 GTSNPN, CDR2 SVGIG (reference sequence). This PCR relied on a set of 60 Vbeta primers and 13 Jbeta primers. Here immunoSEQ multiplex PCR was the method, and the copy in TCRdb shows in-frame clones only, minus some. In the table there are about 96,000 clones, 65% to 75% of which are singletons. The chain combines TRBV30 with TRBJ1-6; TRBD1 might be the D (5 bases). Sequenced input: PBMCs. This TCR came from a female donor in good health and CMV-seropositive. CDR3 DNA: TGTGCCTGGAGATTAGGGGCGGATTCACCCCTCCACTTT. Its translation: CAWRLGADSPLHF. Looking up the rest from reference TRBV30 and TRBJ1-6 gives the full variable domain: SQTIHQWPATLVQPVGSPLSLECTVEGTSNPNLYWYRQAAGRGLQLLFYSVGIGQISSEVPQNLSASRPQDRQFILSSKKLLLSDSGFYLCAWRLGADSPLHFGNGTRLTVT.